This entry features one T cell receptor (beta chain) sequence. Measured with immunoSEQ multiplex PCR; TCRdb has only the in-frame clones, and not every one. The sample has about 52,000 clones, roughly 84% seen once. This sample was included in a study of PD-L1 blockade in urothelial cancer. Across the study: The patients' atezolizumab therapy, 1,200 mg intravenously every 3 weeks, started around 2014. Most patients, about nine tenths of the roughly 30, were males with bladder-origin cancer.

Trimming removed 7 bases at V and 2 bases at J, with 9 bases between. Looked up from germline, CDR1 is GTSNPN and CDR2 is SVGIG (reference sequence). The CDR3 runs to 12 residues. The time point is: pretreatment peripheral blood. Patients in the study were battling locally advanced or metastatic urothelial carcinoma. Patient sample counts ranged from 1 to 8, pretreatment and on-treatment. The TCR sequence derives from a man aged 45-60 years with urothelial cancer. The V and J genes are TRBV30 and TRBJ1-5, with TRBD1 as a possible D gene (6 bases). The sequencing used PBMCs, collected around atezolizumab (anti-PD-L1) treatment. The CDR3 region has the DNA TGTGCCTCAAGACAGGGCAATCAGCCCCAGCATTTT. Its protein is CASRQGNQPQHF.